These T cell receptor beta chains were read from a single sample in a study of blood T cells in healthy people across ages. MiXCR, run by TCRdb on the 5' RACE reads, gives a single entry per CDR3 protein. The data show more than 800,000 distinct CDR3 sequences, with 25% to 35% seen just once and around 16% held by the top ten. Sequencing used blood. The receptors were sampled from a woman aged 80 or over in good health. CDR3s include the opening cysteine and the closing phenylalanine or tryptophan. The D gene is left open where the match is weak. Clone size is shown for a subset of rows, as once, few, many or a class of expanded clone.

TRBJ2-7 | - | TRBV20-1 | - | CSARGLNRGGYEQYF | TGCAGTGCTAGAGGGCTTAACCGCGGCGGCTACGAGCAGTACTTC
TRBJ2-5 | TRBD2 | TRBV18 | - | CASSRGLADQETQYF | TGTGCCAGCTCCCGGGGACTAGCGGACCAAGAGACCCAGTACTTC
TRBJ2-5 | TRBD2 | TRBV4-2 | many | CASSQVGGGFQETQYF | TGTGCCAGCAGCCAAGTGGGCGGGGGTTTCCAAGAGACCCAGTACTTC
TRBJ1-1 | TRBD1 | TRBV27 | - | CASSIRGQGGTEAFF | TGTGCCAGCAGTATTCGCGGACAGGGCGGCACTGAAGCTTTCTTT
TRBJ2-4 | TRBD1 | TRBV20-1 | - | CNARMRQGISYVQYF | TGCAATGCTAGAATGCGACAGGGGATCTCCTACGTGCAGTACTTC
TRBJ1-2 | TRBD1 | TRBV4-3 | many | CASSRPGQGNYGYTF | TGCGCCAGCAGCCGTCCGGGACAGGGGAACTATGGCTACACCTTC
TRBJ2-3 | - | TRBV6-6 | - | CASSLTRRPDTQYF | TGTGCCAGCAGTTTAACCAGGCGCCCCGATACGCAGTATTTT
TRBJ2-5 | TRBD1 | TRBV7-2 | many | CASSATGLKETQYF | TGTGCCAGCAGCGCGACAGGGCTTAAAGAGACCCAGTACTTC
TRBJ2-7 | TRBD2 | TRBV12-3/TRBV12-4 | few | CASSLGLAGSNEQYF | TGTGCCAGCAGTTTAGGTCTAGCGGGGTCGAATGAGCAGTACTTC
TRBJ2-5 | - | TRBV6-2/TRBV6-3 | many | CASSYPGGAWILAKETQYF | TGTGCCAGCAGTTACCCGGGGGGCGCTTGGATTTTGGCTAAGGAGACCCAGTACTTC
TRBJ1-2 | TRBD1 | TRBV7-2 | - | CASSLVGQVAPEGYTF | TGTGCCAGCAGCTTAGTAGGACAGGTGGCCCCAGAAGGCTACACCTTC
TRBJ2-1 | - | TRBV6-2/TRBV6-3 | many | CASSYRQNNEQFF | TGTGCCAGCAGTTACAGACAGAACAATGAGCAGTTCTTC
TRBJ2-5 | TRBD1 | TRBV12-3/TRBV12-4 | many | CASSLFTGVGQETQYF | TGTGCCAGCAGTTTATTTACAGGGGTTGGCCAAGAGACCCAGTACTTC
TRBJ2-3 | - | TRBV9 | many | CASSVVAGSEANTQYF | TGTGCCAGCAGCGTAGTCGCGGGGTCTGAAGCTAATACGCAGTATTTT
TRBJ2-5 | - | TRBV27 | - | CASRLPGAVGQYF | TGTGCCAGCAGGTTACCGGGGGCGGTGGGGCAGTACTTC
TRBJ1-6 | TRBD1 | TRBV4-2 | - | CASSQNPDRRSSPLHF | TGTGCCAGCAGCCAAAACCCGGACAGGAGATCTTCACCCCTCCACTTT
TRBJ2-3 | - | TRBV6-6 | - | CAIRQGGADTHYF | TGTGCCATTAGACAGGGAGGGGCAGATACGCATTATTTT
TRBJ1-3 | - | TRBV2 | - | CASTSTEGPGNTIYF | TGTGCCAGCACCTCCACAGAAGGACCTGGAAACACCATATATTTT
TRBJ2-3 | - | TRBV7-2 | many | CASSEGSGGLADTQYF | TGTGCCAGCAGCGAAGGGAGTGGGGGGCTCGCAGATACGCAGTATTTT
TRBJ2-1 | TRBD1 | TRBV28 | - | CASRRMWLQGQGTYNEQFF | TGTGCCAGCAGGAGAATGTGGTTACAGGGACAGGGAACCTACAATGAGCAGTTCTTC
TRBJ2-2 | TRBD2 | TRBV5-1 | many | CASSSGGAGGELFF | TGCGCCAGCAGTTCCGGGGGGGCCGGCGGGGAGCTGTTTTTT
TRBJ2-5 | TRBD2 | TRBV4-3 | - | CASSQVGTRGPNEQYF | TGCGCCAGCAGCCAAGTAGGGACTAGGGGACCAAATGAGCAGTACTTC
TRBJ2-5 | TRBD2 | TRBV7-2 | few | CASSLAGALETQYF | TGTGCTAGCAGCTTAGCGGGGGCTCTAGAGACCCAGTACTTC
TRBJ1-1 | TRBD1 | TRBV5-1 | many | CASSQDRVISGTEAFF | TGCGCCAGCAGCCAGGACAGGGTAATCTCGGGCACTGAAGCTTTCTTT
TRBJ1-2 | TRBD1 | TRBV28 | - | CASSSVSITSTGGVGYTF | TGTGCCAGCAGTTCCGTCTCCATAACCTCGACAGGGGGAGTTGGCTACACCTTC
TRBJ2-1 | TRBD1 | TRBV18 | many | CASSPPPGQRMAFRFGQFF | TGTGCCAGCTCACCACCTCCGGGACAGAGGATGGCCTTTAGGTTCGGGCAGTTCTTC
TRBJ2-3 | - | TRBV10-2 | - | CASSERGAGPDTQYF | TGCGCCAGCAGTGAAAGGGGGGCGGGCCCAGATACGCAGTATTTT
TRBJ2-3 | TRBD1 | TRBV18 | few | CASSGQGAVGDTQYF | TGTGCCAGCTCCGGACAGGGAGCGGTGGGGGATACGCAGTATTTT
TRBJ1-2 | TRBD1 | TRBV5-6 | many | CASSLRGKGAIGYTF | TGTGCCAGCAGCCTGCGGGGAAAGGGGGCGATTGGCTACACCTTC
TRBJ2-5 | - | TRBV20-1 | - | CSAKPRGRGETQYF | TGCAGTGCTAAACCTAGGGGGCGGGGAGAGACCCAGTACTTC
TRBJ2-3 | - | TRBV9 | many | CASSLTTVGDTQYF | TGTGCCAGCAGCCTTACTACGGTGGGAGATACGCAGTATTTT
TRBJ2-4 | - | TRBV6-2/TRBV6-3 | - | CASSLITGSNIQYF | TGTGCCAGCAGTTTGATCACAGGGTCGAACATTCAGTACTTC
TRBJ2-3 | - | TRBV4-3 | many | CASSQVAGIRTDTQYF | TGCGCCAGCAGCCAAGTCGCCGGAATTAGGACAGATACGCAGTATTTT
TRBJ2-3 | TRBD2 | TRBV4-3 | many | CASSPLGRPDTQYF | TGCGCCAGCAGCCCCCTCGGGAGGCCAGATACGCAGTATTTT
TRBJ2-3 | - | TRBV5-1 | many | CASSLSGRVSTDTQYF | TGCGCCAGCAGCTTGTCGGGCAGGGTCAGCACAGATACGCAGTATTTT
TRBJ2-3 | TRBD1 | TRBV3-1 | many | CASSQRQGNTDTQYF | TGTGCCAGCAGCCAACGACAGGGTAACACAGATACGCAGTATTTT
TRBJ2-1 | - | TRBV18 | many | CASSPLPGGENEQFF | TGTGCCAGCTCACCACTGCCAGGGGGGGAGAATGAGCAGTTCTTC
TRBJ1-1 | - | TRBV3-1 | - | CASSLKPQGTEAFF | TGTGCCAGCAGCTTAAAGCCTCAGGGGACTGAAGCTTTCTTT
TRBJ1-6 | - | TRBV19 | - | CASSITGKGSPLHF | TGTGCCAGTAGTATAACCGGGAAAGGTTCACCCCTCCACTTT
TRBJ2-5 | - | TRBV28 | many | CASSLQNQLQETQYF | TGTGCCAGCAGTCTCCAAAACCAGCTCCAAGAGACCCAGTACTTC
TRBJ2-7 | - | TRBV6-2/TRBV6-3 | many | CASSTGFPSYEQYF | TGTGCCAGCAGCACAGGGTTCCCCAGCTACGAGCAGTACTTC
TRBJ2-2 | - | TRBV4-3 | - | CASSQGTGKVTGELFF | TGCGCCAGCAGCCAAGGAACAGGGAAAGTCACCGGGGAGCTGTTTTTT
TRBJ1-3 | - | TRBV7-2 | few | CASSRGMGRTGNTIYF | TGTGCCAGCAGCCGAGGCATGGGCAGGACTGGAAACACCATATATTTT
TRBJ1-1 | - | TRBV6-2/TRBV6-3 | few | CASSYSLGRGSPGAFF | TGTGCCAGCAGTTACTCTTTGGGCAGGGGAAGCCCTGGAGCTTTCTTT
TRBJ1-2 | - | TRBV5-1 | - | CASSFLTGGDGYTF | TGCGCCAGCAGCTTCTTGACAGGCGGGGATGGCTACACCTTC
TRBJ2-5 | - | TRBV12-3/TRBV12-4 | - | CASSSTPGVGETQYF | TGTGCCAGCAGTTCAACCCCGGGGGTGGGAGAGACCCAGTACTTC
TRBJ2-7 | TRBD1 | TRBV11-2 | few | CASSLRGQGSYEQYF | TGTGCCAGCAGCTTAAGGGGACAGGGATCCTACGAGCAGTACTTC
TRBJ2-1 | TRBD1 | TRBV6-5 | many | CASSTRQGWHNEQFF | TGTGCCAGCAGTACGAGACAGGGTTGGCACAATGAGCAGTTCTTC
TRBJ2-1 | - | TRBV20-1 | many | CSAIIRGTALKGEQFF | TGCAGTGCTATCATCCGCGGGACAGCACTCAAGGGTGAGCAGTTCTTC
TRBJ1-1 | TRBD1 | TRBV7-9 | - | CASSGTGGKVAAFF | TGTGCCAGCAGCGGGACAGGGGGCAAGGTTGCAGCTTTCTTT
TRBJ2-7 | - | TRBV11-2 | many | CASSLVQGGPYEQYF | TGTGCCAGCAGCTTAGTACAGGGTGGCCCCTACGAGCAGTACTTC
TRBJ2-7 | TRBD1 | TRBV19 | - | CASRTQGTYEQYF | TGTGCCAGTAGGACACAGGGGACCTACGAGCAGTACTTC
TRBJ2-3 | TRBD2 | TRBV29-1 | - | CSGTSGGSGMGTDTQYF | TGCAGCGGGACTAGCGGGGGCTCGGGCATGGGCACAGATACGCAGTATTTT